The rows below give T cell receptor beta chains drawn from one sample of a study of T cell responses to AZD1222 COVID-19 vaccine. The table came from immunoSEQ multiplex PCR; TCRdb's copy has only in-frame clones and leaves some out. The sample contains about 210,000 clones, around 94% of which appear only once. This specimen consisted of peripheral blood, obtained 28 days after the second dose of the MenACWY control vaccine. The receptors were sampled from an adult who received the MenACWY meningococcal vaccine as a control. The CDR3 runs from the conserved cysteine through the conserved F or W. The order of the fields is D gene, V gene, J gene, clone size, CDR3 protein, CDR3 DNA. The D gene is left open where the match is weak. Size is omitted from some rows. Given values are once, few, many or a class for expanded clones.

>.|TRBV6-5|TRBJ2-5|.
CASRSGSQETQYF
TGTGCCAGCAGATCGGGCAGTCAAGAGACCCAGTACTTC
>.|TRBV10-3|TRBJ2-7|.
CAISESGGQYF
TGTGCCATCAGTGAGTCTGGGGGACAGTACTTC
>.|TRBV18|TRBJ2-7|.
CASSPGGYEQYF
TGTGCCAGCTCACCCGGGGGCTACGAGCAGTACTTC
>.|TRBV27|TRBJ1-2|.
CASSSGGGLYGYTF
TGTGCCAGTTCCTCCGGGGGGGGTCTCTATGGCTACACCTTC
>TRBD2|TRBV7-2|TRBJ2-1|.
CASSSGLAALEQFF
TGTGCCAGCAGCTCGGGACTAGCGGCATTAGAGCAGTTCTTC
>TRBD2|TRBV14|TRBJ2-5|.
CASSQDLRSGAHETQYF
TGTGCCAGCAGCCAAGATCTTAGGAGCGGGGCTCACGAGACCCAGTACTTC
>TRBD1|TRBV6-5|TRBJ1-1|.
CASSPGGSVTEAFF
TGTGCCAGCAGCCCAGGGGGATCGGTCACTGAAGCTTTCTTT
>TRBD2|TRBV6-5|TRBJ2-1|.
CASSYATSGRNEQFF
TGTGCCAGCAGTTACGCGACTAGCGGACGCAATGAGCAGTTCTTC
>.|TRBV7-8|TRBJ2-1|.
CASSLVAGKYNEQFF
TGTGCCAGCAGCTTAGTGGCAGGGAAGTACAATGAGCAGTTCTTC
>.|TRBV30|TRBJ1-6|.
CAWSQGKEGSPLHF
TGTGCCTGGAGTCAGGGTAAAGAGGGGTCACCCCTCCACTTT
>TRBD1|TRBV28|TRBJ1-2|once
CASILAGQAHGYTF
TGTGCCAGCATCTTGGCGGGACAGGCTCATGGCTACACCTTC
>.|TRBV19|TRBJ2-1|.
CASSAIDSTGNEQFF
TGTGCCAGTAGTGCAATAGACTCTACTGGTAATGAGCAGTTCTTC
>.|TRBV20-1|TRBJ2-7|.
CSASGVGISYEQYF
TGCAGTGCTAGTGGGGTAGGGATCTCCTACGAGCAGTACTTC
>.|TRBV5-6|TRBJ1-1|.
CASSSWGASEAFF
TGTGCCAGCAGCTCGTGGGGGGCGTCGGAAGCTTTCTTT
>.|TRBV7-9|TRBJ2-7|.
CASRSGLRSGSEQYF
TGTGCCAGCAGATCGGGCCTCCGTTCCGGCAGCGAGCAGTACTTC
>.|TRBV18|TRBJ1-6|.
CASSPQGQHNSPLHF
TGTGCCAGCTCACCTCAAGGCCAGCATAATTCACCCCTCCACTTT
>TRBD1|TRBV27|TRBJ1-1|.
CASSVSRGPTEAFF
TGTGCCAGCAGTGTCTCCAGGGGGCCTACTGAAGCTTTCTTT
>.|TRBV5-1|TRBJ1-1|.
CASSLQVDMNTEAFF
TGCGCCAGCAGCCTTCAGGTAGACATGAACACTGAAGCTTTCTTT
>.|TRBV30|TRBJ2-3|.
CAQYTDTQYF
TGTGCCCAATACACAGATACGCAGTATTTT
>.|TRBV6-5|TRBJ1-2|.
CASSYSLGYYGYTF
TGTGCCAGCAGTTACTCGTTGGGATACTATGGCTACACCTTC
>TRBD1|TRBV24-1|TRBJ1-2|.
CATSDLIGQGALRFTF
TGTGCCACCAGTGATTTGATAGGACAGGGGGCGTTGAGGTTCACCTTC
>.|TRBV19|TRBJ1-2|once
CASSIAQVLVGDGANYGYTF
TGTGCCAGTAGTATAGCTCAGGTCCTGGTCGGGGACGGAGCTAACTATGGCTACACCTTC
>.|TRBV7-8|TRBJ1-3|.
CASRETVSRNTIYF
TGTGCCAGCAGAGAGACAGTATCGAGAAACACCATATATTTT
>.|TRBV27|TRBJ1-4|.
CASRGGARGEKLFF
TGTGCCAGCAGGGGTGGGGCAAGGGGTGAAAAACTGTTTTTT
>TRBD1|TRBV5-6|TRBJ1-1|.
CASSYGTGPTEAFF
TGTGCCAGCAGCTATGGGACAGGGCCCACTGAAGCTTTCTTT
>.|TRBV30|TRBJ1-5|.
CAWSVARRLDQPQHF
TGTGCCTGGAGTGTAGCCCGGAGATTAGATCAGCCCCAGCATTTT
>.|TRBV4-2|TRBJ1-4|.
CASSLSPGATNEKLFF
TGTGCCAGCAGCCTCTCTCCGGGAGCAACTAATGAAAAACTGTTTTTT
>TRBD2|TRBV29-1|TRBJ2-2|.
CSGSGTSGERTGELFF
TGCAGCGGATCTGGGACTAGCGGGGAGAGGACCGGGGAGCTGTTTTTT
>.|TRBV29-1|TRBJ2-3|once
CSVAGISTDTQYF
TGCAGCGTTGCTGGGATCTCCACAGATACGCAGTATTTT
>.|TRBV7-2|TRBJ1-5|.
CASSLVGHEPQHF
TGTGCCAGCAGCTTAGTCGGGCATGAGCCCCAGCATTTT
>.|TRBV21-1|TRBJ2-1|.
CASSTRGDRDHNEQFF
TGTGCCAGCAGCACCCGGGGAGACAGGGATCACAATGAGCAGTTCTTC
>.|TRBV6-5|TRBJ1-1|.
CASSYKENTEAFF
TGTGCCAGCAGTTATAAGGAGAACACTGAAGCTTTCTTT
>TRBD1|TRBV27|TRBJ2-3|.
CASSTWTGRTDTQYF
TGTGCCAGCAGTACGTGGACAGGGAGGACAGATACGCAGTATTTT
>.|TRBV6-1|TRBJ2-7|.
CASSEWSGQSYEQYF
TGTGCCAGCAGTGAATGGTCTGGACAGAGCTACGAGCAGTACTTC
>TRBD1|TRBV19|TRBJ1-1|.
CASSMAPQTGENTEAFF
TGTGCCAGTAGTATGGCCCCACAGACAGGGGAGAACACTGAAGCTTTCTTT
>.|TRBV7-3|TRBJ1-1|.
CASSLLMNTEAFF
TGTGCCAGCAGCTTACTTATGAACACTGAAGCTTTCTTT
>.|TRBV30|TRBJ1-5|.
CACSQGLGQPQHF
TGTGCCTGTTCCCAGGGGCTGGGCCAGCCCCAGCATTTT
>TRBD2|TRBV7-2|TRBJ2-7|.
CASSLAPRAGGREQYF
TGTGCCAGCAGCTTAGCCCCAAGAGCGGGAGGACGCGAGCAGTACTTC
>.|TRBV9|TRBJ1-3|.
CASSVGAGNSGNTIYF
TGTGCCAGCAGCGTAGGTGCCGGAAACTCTGGAAACACCATATATTTT
>.|TRBV28|TRBJ2-3|once
CASSLAVTTDTQYF
TGTGCCAGCAGTTTAGCGGTAACCACAGATACGCAGTATTTT
>.|TRBV2|TRBJ1-6|.
CASGRDDSPLHF
TGTGCCAGTGGCAGGGATGATTCACCCCTCCACTTT
>.|TRBV4-2|TRBJ2-1|once
CASSPTPDEQFF
TGTGCCAGCAGCCCAACACCCGATGAGCAGTTCTTC